These 24 T cell receptor beta chains were sequenced from one sample in a study of OX40 agonist ivuxolimab in advanced cancers. Library method: the immunoSEQ multiplex PCR assay. The source is immuneACCESS, and TCRdb retained only in-frame sequences with V and J called. Part of the clones is not carried over; for the studies checked, unresolved V genes explain less than half of this, and the remainder is unexplained. Counted in this sample were around 39,000 clones; 88% of them appeared once. Roughly 4% of the sample lies in the top ten. The sequencing used CD4+ or CD8+ T cells sorted from blood, collected in a trial of the OX40 agonist ivuxolimab. These receptors were collected from an adult with an advanced solid tumor such as melanoma, head and neck, liver or kidney cancer.

This sequence joins TRBV27 and TRBJ2-1; a weak D match, TRBD1 (6 bases). Germline CDR1 is MNHEY and CDR2 is SMNVEV (reference sequence). Trimming took off 3 bases at V and 7 bases at J, with 16 bases between the two ends. The CDR3 runs to 15 residues. CDR3 in amino acids: CASSFHRVEDNEQFF. CDR3 sequence (DNA): TGTGCCAGCAGTTTCCACAGGGTGGAAGATAATGAGCAGTTCTTC.

This clone came up a few times. This chain joins TRBV7-9 and TRBJ2-7, with 7 bases fitting TRBD1. Germline lookup yields CDR1 SEHNR and CDR2 FQNEAQ (reference sequence). This CDR3 spans 15 amino acids. V dropped 0 bases and J dropped 2; count of bases not matched to a gene: 4. The CDR3 region is CASSLAGTAPYEQYF. The CDR3 nucleotides are TGTGCCAGCAGCTTAGCCGGGACAGCTCCCTACGAGCAGTACTTC.

This chain joins TRBV5-1 and TRBJ2-5; D gene unclear. V was cut by 4 bases and J by 1 base, with 2 bases left in between. Germline CDR1 is SGHRS and CDR2 is YFSETQ. The CDR3 loop spans 11 amino acids. The CDR3 nucleotides read TGCGCCAGCAGCCTCCAAGAGACCCAGTACTTC. Residues: CASSLQETQYF.

This chain connects TRBV6-1 to TRBJ2-5; no firm D call. The germline V and J ends were trimmed by 6 bases and 2 bases, with 10 bases remaining between them. This CDR3 comprises 13 residues. The V gene's germline CDR1 is MNHNS and CDR2 SASEGT. For the CDR3, the DNA is TGTGCCAGCAGGCCAACAGTACAAGAGACCCAGTACTTC. It specifies CASRPTVQETQYF.

CDR3 DNA: TGTGCCAGCAGCCCGCCGGGTGCTAGCACAGATACGCAGTATTTT. Translation gives CASSPPGASTDTQYF. The chain is built from TRBV11-3 and TRBJ2-3; D uncertain. Germline CDR1 and CDR2: SGHNT and YENEEA. The CDR3 consists of 15 residues. Between the trimmed V and J ends, which lost 5 bases and 0 bases, there was a span of 12 bases.

Only a few counts were recorded for this clone. The genes are TRBV27 and TRBJ2-5; no clear D gene. This CDR3 spans 15 amino acids. Trimming shortened V by 3 bases and J by 7 bases, and 18 bases separated the two germline ends. Looked up from germline, CDR1 is MNHEY and CDR2 is SMNVEV (reference sequence). CDR3 nucleotides: TGTGCCAGCAGTTTGGGATGGAGTTCCCGTGGGACCCAGTACTTC. As protein: CASSLGWSSRGTQYF.

The chain couples TRBV27 to TRBJ1-6; a possible D gene is TRBD1 (5 bases). The length of the CDR3 is 17 residues. V lost 3 bases, J lost 4 bases, and 16 bases lay in between. The germline CDR1 and CDR2 sequences are MNHEY and SMNVEV (reference sequence). The CDR3 DNA follows: TGTGCCAGCAGTTTGACCGGGAGAAAGGGGTATAATTCACCCCTCCACTTT. Translation: CASSLTGRKGYNSPLHF.

The chain joins TRBV5-1 to TRBJ2-5; D ambiguous. CDR1 is SGHRS and CDR2 is YFSETQ in the germline V gene. This CDR3 has 15 amino acids. V was pared by 0 bases and J by 1 base, with 10 bases between. The CDR3 nucleotides are TGCGCCAGCAGCTTGGTTGGTCCCCCCCAAGAGACCCAGTACTTC. Protein product: CASSLVGPPQETQYF.

This chain joins TRBV5-1 and TRBJ2-3, with D perhaps matching TRBD1 or TRBD2 (7 bases each). Germline V CDR1 and CDR2: SGHRS, YFSETQ. This CDR3 spans 16 amino acids. Trimming took off 3 bases at V and 0 bases at J, with 14 bases between the two ends. As DNA, the CDR3 is TGCGCCAGCAGCTGGAGACAGGGAGGGAGCACAGATACGCAGTATTTT. It codes for CASSWRQGGSTDTQYF.

The chain is built from TRBV6-4 and TRBJ1-4, with a weak D call TRBD1 (5 bases). CDR1 is MRHNA and CDR2 is SNTAGT in the germline V gene. V dropped 6 bases and J dropped 4 bases, with 15 bases sitting between them. The length of the CDR3 is 15 residues. The CDR3 loop reads CASRETGRGNEKLFF. The CDR3 DNA sequence: TGTGCCAGCAGGGAAACAGGAAGGGGTAATGAAAAACTGTTTTTT.

This sequence joins TRBV10-3 and TRBJ1-6, with 7 bases fitting TRBD1. V lost 4 bases to trimming and J lost 7 bases; unmatched junction nucleotides: 10. The length of the CDR3 is 16 residues. Germline CDR1 ENHRY, CDR2 SYGVKD. The CDR3 sequence is CAISVGVVQGNSPLHF. CDR3 in DNA: TGTGCCATCAGTGTCGGGGTAGTACAGGGGAATTCACCCCTCCACTTT.

This clone has more than one count but fewer than ten. CDR3 in amino acids: CASSARGRNTEAFF. In DNA form, the CDR3 reads TGCGCCAGCAGTGCTCGGGGGCGGAACACTGAAGCTTTCTTT. This sequence joins TRBV5-1 and TRBJ1-1; tentative D call: TRBD1 (6 bases). Germline CDR1 is SGHRS and CDR2 is YFSETQ. The CDR3 runs 14 residues. V lost 5 bases, J lost 1 base, and 12 bases lay in between.

This clone showed up just once. This chain uses TRBV18 with TRBJ2-3; no reliable D call. Germline lookup yields CDR1 KGHSH and CDR2 LQKENI. The CDR3 sequence is 13 residues long. V lost 3 bases to trimming and J lost 0 bases, with 4 bases between them. CDR3 residues: CASSPSSTDTQYF. DNA for the CDR3: TGTGCCAGCTCACCGAGTAGCACAGATACGCAGTATTTT.

This chain connects TRBV5-5 to TRBJ2-2, with 13 bases that match TRBD2. Germline values: CDR1 SGHKS, CDR2 YYEKEE (reference sequence). The CDR3 sequence is 17 residues long. Trimming removed 2 bases from V and 4 bases from J; junction bases left unmatched: 5. CDR3: CASSLPRLAGGTGELFF. The CDR3 DNA follows: TGTGCCAGCAGCTTACCCCGACTAGCGGGAGGCACCGGGGAGCTGTTTTTT.

The CDR3 sequence: CASSSIRTGGETYEQYF. The CDR3 DNA reads as TGTGCCAGCAGCTCCATCCGAACAGGGGGTGAAACCTACGAGCAGTACTTC. The genes are TRBV7-8 and TRBJ2-7; 8 bases match TRBD1. J was trimmed by 2 bases and V by 4 bases; bases with no gene match: 13. This CDR3 has 17 residues. The germline gives CDR1 SGHVS, CDR2 FQNEAQ. The entire variable domain, with the rest obtained from reference TRBV7-8 and TRBJ2-7, is as follows: GAGVSQSPRYKVAKRGQDVALRCDPISGHVSLFWYQQALGQGPEFLTYFQNEAQLDKSGLPSDRFFAERPEGSVSTLKIQRTQQEDSAVYLCASSSIRTGGETYEQYFGPGTRLTVT.

V gene TRBV27 combines with J gene TRBJ2-5; D is possibly TRBD1 or TRBD2 (5 bases each). The germline V gene encodes CDR1 MNHEY and CDR2 SMNVEV (reference sequence). The CDR3 sequence is 15 residues long. Trimming pared 5 bases from V and 5 bases from J, leaving 18 bases between. The DNA of the CDR3 is TGTGCCAGCAGTGCCGGGACCTCGAACGTGGAGACCCAGTACTTC. Translating it yields CASSAGTSNVETQYF.

The CDR3 nucleotides read TGTGCCGGACGGACTAGCGGAGAGACCCAGTACTTC. Its translation is CAGRTSGETQYF. V gene TRBV6-6 combines with J gene TRBJ2-5, with TRBD2 matching over 10 bases. After removal of 11 bases from V and 4 bases from J, the junction contained 4 bases not matched to a gene. Germline V CDR1 and CDR2: MNHNY, SVGAGI (reference sequence). This CDR3 region has 12 residues.

The chain links TRBV4-1 to TRBJ2-3; D call uncertain. The CDR3 is 16 residues long. V lost 0 bases and J 0 bases, leaving 10 bases between the germline ends. Looked up from germline, CDR1 is MGHRA and CDR2 is YSYEKL. The DNA for the CDR3 is TGCGCCAGCAGCCAAGAACTAAGAACTAGCACAGATACGCAGTATTTT. It codes for CASSQELRTSTDTQYF.

The V gene is TRBV2, the J gene TRBJ1-1; D not certain. Germline CDR1 and CDR2: SNHLY and FYNNEI. This CDR3 is 14 amino acids long. The V and J ends lost 8 bases and 0 bases respectively, with 13 bases between them. The CDR3 DNA sequence: TGTGCCAGCCTTTTAGGGTCCCTGAACACTGAAGCTTTCTTT. Its protein product is CASLLGSLNTEAFF.

V usage is TRBV7-9 and J usage is TRBJ2-3; tentative D call: TRBD1 (5 bases). The V gene lost 4 bases and the J gene lost 7 bases, with 18 bases spanning the gap. CDR3 length equals 15 residues. Germline V gene data show CDR1 as SEHNR and CDR2 as FQNEAQ (reference sequence). The CDR3 DNA follows: TGTGCCAGCAGCTCCCGGACAAGCTCCACCCATACGCAGTATTTT. Translation: CASSSRTSSTHTQYF.

This chain uses TRBV5-6 with TRBJ2-7; D not resolved. Germline loops: CDR1 SGHDT, CDR2 YYEEEE. V was cut by 4 bases and J by 3 bases, with 11 bases left in between. The CDR3 totals 13 residues. CDR3 protein: CASSLRMDYEQYF. As DNA, the CDR3 is TGTGCCAGCAGCCTCCGGATGGACTACGAGCAGTACTTC. Complete variable domain (other parts from reference TRBV5-6 and TRBJ2-7): DAGVTQSPTHLIKTRGQQVTLRCSPKSGHDTVSWYQQALGQGPQFIFQYYEEEERQRGNFPDRFSGHQFPNYSSELNVNALLLGDSALYLCASSLRMDYEQYFGPGTRLTVT.

The genes are TRBV5-1 and TRBJ2-7, with D possibly TRBD2 on 6 matching bases. CDR3 length equals 15 residues. Germline V gene lookup returns CDR1 SGHRS and CDR2 YFSETQ. V shed 3 bases and J shed 0 bases, with 13 bases lying between them. The CDR3 coding sequence is TGCGCCAGCAGCTCGCTTAGCGGAAGCTCCTACGAGCAGTACTTC. It yields the protein CASSSLSGSSYEQYF.

The V and J genes are TRBV6-9 and TRBJ1-2; tentative D call: TRBD1 (5 bases). V was shortened by 6 bases and J by 5 bases, with 16 bases between the two germline ends. Germline CDR1 is MNHGY and CDR2 is SVAAGI. The CDR3 consists of 14 residues. CDR3 sequence reads: CASRTDRLEYGYTF. The CDR3, as DNA: TGTGCCAGCAGAACCGACAGACTTGAGTATGGCTACACCTTC.

The chain combines TRBV2 with TRBJ2-3; D is perhaps TRBD1 (6 bases). The CDR3 is 12 amino acids. The germline V and J ends were trimmed by 7 bases and 6 bases, with 11 bases remaining between them. Per the germline V gene, CDR1 is SNHLY and CDR2 is FYNNEI. This CDR3 reads CASNTGSDTQYF. Here the CDR3 DNA reads TGTGCCAGCAACACAGGGAGCGATACGCAGTATTTT.